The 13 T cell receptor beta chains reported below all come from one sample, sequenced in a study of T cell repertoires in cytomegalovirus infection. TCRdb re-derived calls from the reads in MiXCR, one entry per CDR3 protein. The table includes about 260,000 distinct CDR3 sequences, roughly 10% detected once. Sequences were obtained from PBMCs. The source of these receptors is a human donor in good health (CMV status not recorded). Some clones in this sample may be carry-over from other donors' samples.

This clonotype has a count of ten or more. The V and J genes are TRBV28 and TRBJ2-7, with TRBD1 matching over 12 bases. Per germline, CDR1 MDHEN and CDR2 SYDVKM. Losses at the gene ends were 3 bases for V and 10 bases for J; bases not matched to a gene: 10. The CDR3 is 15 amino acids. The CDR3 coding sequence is TGTGCCAGCAGTTTCACCGGGACAGGGGGCGCGTTACAGTACTTC. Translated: CASSFTGTGGALQYF.

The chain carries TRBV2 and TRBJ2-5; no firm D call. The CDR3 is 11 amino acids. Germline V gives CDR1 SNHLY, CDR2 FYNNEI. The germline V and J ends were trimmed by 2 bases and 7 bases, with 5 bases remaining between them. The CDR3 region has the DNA TGTGCCAGCAGTGAACTGCTGACCCAGTACTTC. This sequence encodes CASSELLTQYF.

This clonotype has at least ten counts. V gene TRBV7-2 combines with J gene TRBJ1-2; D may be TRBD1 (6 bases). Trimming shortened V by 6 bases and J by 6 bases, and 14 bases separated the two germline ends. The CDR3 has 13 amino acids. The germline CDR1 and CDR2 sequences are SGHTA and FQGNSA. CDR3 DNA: TGTGCCAGCAGTAAAAGGGCAGGGGATGGCTACACCTTC. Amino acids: CASSKRAGDGYTF.

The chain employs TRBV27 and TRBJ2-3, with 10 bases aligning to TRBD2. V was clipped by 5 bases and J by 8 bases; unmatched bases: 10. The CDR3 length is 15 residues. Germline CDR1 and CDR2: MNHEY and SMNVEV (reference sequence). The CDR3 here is CASSTVLAGTGTQYF. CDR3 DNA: TGTGCCAGCAGTACAGTACTAGCGGGGACCGGTACGCAGTATTTT.

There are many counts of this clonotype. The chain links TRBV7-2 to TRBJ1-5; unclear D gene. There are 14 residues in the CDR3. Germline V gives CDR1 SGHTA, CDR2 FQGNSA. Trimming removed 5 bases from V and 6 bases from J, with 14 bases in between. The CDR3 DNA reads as TGTGCCAGCAGCCTTTCAGGAATCTCTCAGCCCCAGCATTTT. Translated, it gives CASSLSGISQPQHF.

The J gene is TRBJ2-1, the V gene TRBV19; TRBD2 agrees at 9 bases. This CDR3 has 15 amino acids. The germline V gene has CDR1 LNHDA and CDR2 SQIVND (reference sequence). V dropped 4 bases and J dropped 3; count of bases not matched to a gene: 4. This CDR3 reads CASSTKAGGYNEQFF. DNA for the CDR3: TGTGCCAGTAGTACGAAAGCGGGAGGCTACAATGAGCAGTTCTTC.

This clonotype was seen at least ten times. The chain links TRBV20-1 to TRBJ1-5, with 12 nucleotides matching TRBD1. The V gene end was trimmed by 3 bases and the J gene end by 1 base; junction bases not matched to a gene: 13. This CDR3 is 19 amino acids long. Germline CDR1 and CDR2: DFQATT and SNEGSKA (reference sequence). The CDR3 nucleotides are TGCAGTGCTAGTCCCCTTCCGGGACAGGGGGCGAACAGCAATCAGCCCCAGCATTTT. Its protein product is CSASPLPGQGANSNQPQHF.

The CDR3 sequence is CSANRGYDEQFF. Written as DNA, the CDR3 is TGCAGTGCCAACAGGGGGTACGATGAGCAGTTCTTC. This chain links TRBV20-1 with TRBJ2-1, with 8 bases matching TRBD1. This CDR3 contains 12 residues. Germline values: CDR1 DFQATT, CDR2 SNEGSKA (reference sequence). Trimming at V came to 6 bases and at J to 8 bases, leaving 6 bases not matched to a gene.

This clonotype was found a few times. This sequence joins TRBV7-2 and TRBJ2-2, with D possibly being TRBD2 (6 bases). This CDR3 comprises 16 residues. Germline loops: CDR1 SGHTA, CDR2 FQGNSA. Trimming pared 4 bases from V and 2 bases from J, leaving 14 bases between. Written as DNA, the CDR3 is TGTGCCAGCAGCTCCCCCGGGACTCGAAACACCGGGGAGCTGTTTTTT. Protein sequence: CASSSPGTRNTGELFF. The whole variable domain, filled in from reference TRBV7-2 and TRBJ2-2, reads GAGVSQSPSNKVTEKGKDVELRCDPISGHTALYWYRQSLGQGLEFLIYFQGNSAPDKSGLPSDRFSAERTGGSVSTLTIQRTQQEDSAVYLCASSSPGTRNTGELFFGEGSRLTVL.

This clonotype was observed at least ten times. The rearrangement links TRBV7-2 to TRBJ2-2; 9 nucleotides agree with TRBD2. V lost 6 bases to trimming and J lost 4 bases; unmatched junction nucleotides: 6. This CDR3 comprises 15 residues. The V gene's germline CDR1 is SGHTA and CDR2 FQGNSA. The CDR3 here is CASRIAGAATGELFF. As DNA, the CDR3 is TGTGCCAGCAGAATAGCGGGGGCCGCCACCGGGGAGCTGTTTTTT.

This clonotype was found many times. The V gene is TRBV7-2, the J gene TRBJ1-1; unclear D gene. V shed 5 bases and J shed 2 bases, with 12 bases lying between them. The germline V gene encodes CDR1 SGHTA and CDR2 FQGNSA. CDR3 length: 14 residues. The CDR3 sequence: CASSPTYRNTEAFF. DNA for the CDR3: TGTGCCAGCAGCCCCACTTATCGAAACACTGAAGCTTTCTTT.

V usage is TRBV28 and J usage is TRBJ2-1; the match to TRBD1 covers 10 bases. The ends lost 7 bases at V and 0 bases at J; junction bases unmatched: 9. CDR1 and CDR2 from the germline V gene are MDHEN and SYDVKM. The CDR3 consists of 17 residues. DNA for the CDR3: TGTGCCAGCAAGGGACAGGGGCTTATTTCCTCCTACAATGAGCAGTTCTTC. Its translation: CASKGQGLISSYNEQFF.

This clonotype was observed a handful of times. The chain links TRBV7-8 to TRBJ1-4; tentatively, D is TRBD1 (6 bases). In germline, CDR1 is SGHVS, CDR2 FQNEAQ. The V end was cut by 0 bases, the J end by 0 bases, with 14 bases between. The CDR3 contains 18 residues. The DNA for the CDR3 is TGTGCCAGCAGCTTAGCCAGGGGACCTGGTGCAACTAATGAAAAACTGTTTTTT. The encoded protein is CASSLARGPGATNEKLFF.